Listed below are T cell receptor beta chains from one sample, sequenced in a study of blood T cell repertoires in COVID-19. Repertoires were generated with immunoSEQ multiplex PCR, while TCRdb's copy carries only in-frame clones and drops some. The repertoire holds about 400,000 clones, with roughly 86% as singletons. The sample was PBMCs or T cells enriched from blood (not recorded which). The source is a woman aged 35 to 49 with acute COVID-19. Both conserved end residues are trimmed from each CDR3.

J gene | V gene | CDR3 protein
TRBJ1-2 | TRBV3-1/TRBV3-2 | ASSQMRQGGGYT
TRBJ1-6 | TRBV7-9 | ASSPPGGPNSPLH
TRBJ2-5 | TRBV7-6 | ASSLAGGPQY
TRBJ2-7 | TRBV27 | ASSFGTGTYEQY
TRBJ1-6 | TRBV2 | ASSGQGWYYNSPLH
TRBJ1-3 | TRBV6-4 | ASRTRTGQPFCVSGNTIY
TRBJ2-7 | TRBV5-6 | ASLDRQGPSYEQY
TRBJ1-1 | TRBV4-1 | ASSQDRVSTEAF
TRBJ1-5 | TRBV11-2 | ASSFSGLSNQPQH
TRBJ1-2 | TRBV7-9 | ASSLSGGYT
TRBJ2-5 | TRBV5-1 | ASSLHGGETQY
TRBJ1-2 | TRBV27 | ASSLLGAESGYT